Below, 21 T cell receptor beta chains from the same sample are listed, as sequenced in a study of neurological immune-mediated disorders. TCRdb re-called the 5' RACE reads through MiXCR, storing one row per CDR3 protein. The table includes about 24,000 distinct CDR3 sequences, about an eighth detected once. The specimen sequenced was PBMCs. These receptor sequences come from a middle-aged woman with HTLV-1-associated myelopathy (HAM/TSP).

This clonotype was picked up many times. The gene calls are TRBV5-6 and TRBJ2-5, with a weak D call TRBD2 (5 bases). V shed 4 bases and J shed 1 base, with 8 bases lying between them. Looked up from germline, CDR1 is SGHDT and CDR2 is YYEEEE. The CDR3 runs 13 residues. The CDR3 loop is CASSRGTQETQYF. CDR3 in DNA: TGTGCCAGCAGCCGGGGAACCCAAGAGACCCAGTACTTC.

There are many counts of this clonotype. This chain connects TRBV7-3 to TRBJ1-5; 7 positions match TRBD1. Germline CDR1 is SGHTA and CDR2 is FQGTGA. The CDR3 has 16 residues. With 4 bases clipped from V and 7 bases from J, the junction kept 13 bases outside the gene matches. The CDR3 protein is CASSSSLQGRGQPQHF. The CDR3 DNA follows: TGTGCCAGCAGCTCGAGCTTACAGGGGCGAGGACAGCCCCAGCATTTT.

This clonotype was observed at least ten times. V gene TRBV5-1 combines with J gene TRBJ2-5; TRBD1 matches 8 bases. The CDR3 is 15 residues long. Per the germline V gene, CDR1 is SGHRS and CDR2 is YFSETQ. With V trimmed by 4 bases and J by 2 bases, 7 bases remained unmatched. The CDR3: CASSLLRDRQETQYF. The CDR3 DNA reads TGCGCCAGCAGCCTTCTCCGGGACAGGCAAGAGACCCAGTACTTC.

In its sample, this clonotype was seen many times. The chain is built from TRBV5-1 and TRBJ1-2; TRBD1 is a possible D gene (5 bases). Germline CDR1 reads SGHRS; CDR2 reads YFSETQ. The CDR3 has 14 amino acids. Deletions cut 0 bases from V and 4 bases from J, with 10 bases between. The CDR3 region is CASSLEQARYGYTF. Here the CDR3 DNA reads TGCGCCAGCAGCTTGGAACAGGCCCGCTATGGCTACACCTTC.

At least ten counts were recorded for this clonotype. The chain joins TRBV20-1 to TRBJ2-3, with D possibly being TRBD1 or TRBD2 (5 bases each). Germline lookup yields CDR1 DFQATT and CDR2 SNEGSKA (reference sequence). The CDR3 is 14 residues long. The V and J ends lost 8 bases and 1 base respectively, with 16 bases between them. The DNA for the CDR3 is TGCAGTACCGAGGGTCCGGGACGCACAGATACGCAGTATTTT. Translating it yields CSTEGPGRTDTQYF.

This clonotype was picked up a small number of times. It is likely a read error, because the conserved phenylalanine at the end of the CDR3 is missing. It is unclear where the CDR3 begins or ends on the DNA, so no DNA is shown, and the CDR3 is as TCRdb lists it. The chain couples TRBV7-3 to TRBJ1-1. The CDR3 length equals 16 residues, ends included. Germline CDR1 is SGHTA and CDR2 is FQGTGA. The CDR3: CASSLGPTTEGTEAVL.

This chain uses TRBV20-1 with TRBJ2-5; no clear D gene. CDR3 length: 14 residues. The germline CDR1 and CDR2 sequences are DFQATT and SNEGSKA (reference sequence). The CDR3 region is CSAIDLGYQETQYF. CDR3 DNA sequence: TGCAGCGCCATAGATCTAGGCTACCAAGAGACCCAGTACTTC.

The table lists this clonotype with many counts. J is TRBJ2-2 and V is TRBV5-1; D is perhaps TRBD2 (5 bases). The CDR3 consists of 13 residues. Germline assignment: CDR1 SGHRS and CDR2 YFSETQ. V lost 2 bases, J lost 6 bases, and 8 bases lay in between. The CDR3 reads CASSFEGAGELFF. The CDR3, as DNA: TGCGCCAGCAGCTTCGAGGGCGCCGGGGAGCTGTTTTTT.

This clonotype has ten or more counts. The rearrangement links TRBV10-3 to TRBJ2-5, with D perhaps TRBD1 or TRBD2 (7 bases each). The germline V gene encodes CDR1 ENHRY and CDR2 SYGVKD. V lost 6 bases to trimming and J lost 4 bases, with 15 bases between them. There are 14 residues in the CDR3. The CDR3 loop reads CAIRTGRESETQYF. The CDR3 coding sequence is TGTGCCATCAGGACAGGGAGGGAATCAGAGACCCAGTACTTC.

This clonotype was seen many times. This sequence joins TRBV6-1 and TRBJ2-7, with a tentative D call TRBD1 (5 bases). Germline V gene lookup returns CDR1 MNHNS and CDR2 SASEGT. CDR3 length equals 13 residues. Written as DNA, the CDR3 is TGTGCCAGCAGAGAAGGACAATCCTACGAGCAGTACGTC. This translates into CASREGQSYEQYV.

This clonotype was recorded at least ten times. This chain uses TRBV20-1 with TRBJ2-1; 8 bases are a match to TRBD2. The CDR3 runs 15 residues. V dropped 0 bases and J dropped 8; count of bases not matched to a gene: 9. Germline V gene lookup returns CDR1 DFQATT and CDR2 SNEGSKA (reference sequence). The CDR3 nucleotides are TGCAGTGCTAGAGATTCGGGGGGGAATCTCGATGAGCAGTTCTTC. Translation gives CSARDSGGNLDEQFF.

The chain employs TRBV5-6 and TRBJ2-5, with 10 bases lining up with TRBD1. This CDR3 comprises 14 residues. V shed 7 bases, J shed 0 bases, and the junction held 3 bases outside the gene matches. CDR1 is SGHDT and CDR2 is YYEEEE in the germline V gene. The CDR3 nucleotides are TGTGCCAGCCGGACAGGGGGGTACCAAGAGACCCAGTACTTC. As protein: CASRTGGYQETQYF.

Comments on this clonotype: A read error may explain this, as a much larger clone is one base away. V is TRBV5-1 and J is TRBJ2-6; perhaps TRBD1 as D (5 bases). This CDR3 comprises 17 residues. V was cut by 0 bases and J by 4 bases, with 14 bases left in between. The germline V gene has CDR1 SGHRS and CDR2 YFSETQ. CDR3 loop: CASSLEGAPSGANVLTF. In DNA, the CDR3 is TGCGCCAGCAGCTTGGAAGGGGCTCCTTCGGGGGCCAACGTCCTGACTTTC.

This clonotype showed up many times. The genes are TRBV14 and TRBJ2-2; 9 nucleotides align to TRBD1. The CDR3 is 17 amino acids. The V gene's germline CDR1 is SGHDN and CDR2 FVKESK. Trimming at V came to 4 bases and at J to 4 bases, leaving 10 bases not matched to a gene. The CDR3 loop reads CASSRLRGTGSTGELFF. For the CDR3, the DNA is TGTGCCAGCAGCCGCTTACGCGGGACAGGGAGCACCGGGGAGCTGTTTTTT.

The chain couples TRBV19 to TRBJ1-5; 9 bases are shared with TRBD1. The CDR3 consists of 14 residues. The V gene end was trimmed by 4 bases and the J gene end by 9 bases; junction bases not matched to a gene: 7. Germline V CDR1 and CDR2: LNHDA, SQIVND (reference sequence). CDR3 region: CASSTRTGDGPQHF. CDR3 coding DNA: TGTGCCAGTAGTACTAGGACAGGGGACGGGCCCCAGCATTTT. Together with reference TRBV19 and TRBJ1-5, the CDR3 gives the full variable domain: DGGITQSPKYLFRKEGQNVTLSCEQNLNHDAMYWYRQDPGQGLRLIYYSQIVNDFQKGDIAEGYSVSREKKESFPLTVTSAQKNPTAFYLCASSTRTGDGPQHFGDGTRLSIL.

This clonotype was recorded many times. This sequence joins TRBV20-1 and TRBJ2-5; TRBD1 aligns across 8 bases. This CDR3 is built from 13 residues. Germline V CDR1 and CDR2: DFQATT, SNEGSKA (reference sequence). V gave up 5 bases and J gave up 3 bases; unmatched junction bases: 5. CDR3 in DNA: TGCAGTGCTCCCCGGACAGGGAAAGAGACCCAGTACTTC. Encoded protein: CSAPRTGKETQYF.

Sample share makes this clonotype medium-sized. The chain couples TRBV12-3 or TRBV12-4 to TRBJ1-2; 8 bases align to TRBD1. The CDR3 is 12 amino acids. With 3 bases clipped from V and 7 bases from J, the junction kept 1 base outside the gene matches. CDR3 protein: CASSFTGGGYTF. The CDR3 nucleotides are TGTGCCAGCAGTTTCACAGGGGGTGGCTACACCTTC.

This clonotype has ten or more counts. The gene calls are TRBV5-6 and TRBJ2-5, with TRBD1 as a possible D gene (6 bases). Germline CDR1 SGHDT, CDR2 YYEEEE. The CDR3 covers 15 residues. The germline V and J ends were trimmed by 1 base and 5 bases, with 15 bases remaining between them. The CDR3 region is CASSLRPGALETQYF. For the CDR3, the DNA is TGTGCCAGCAGCTTGAGGCCAGGGGCATTGGAGACCCAGTACTTC.

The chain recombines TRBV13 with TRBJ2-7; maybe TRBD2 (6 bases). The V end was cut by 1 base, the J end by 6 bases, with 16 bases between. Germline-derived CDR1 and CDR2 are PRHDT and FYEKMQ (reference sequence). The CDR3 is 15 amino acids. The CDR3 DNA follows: TGTGCCAGCAGCTTAGCATCGGGGTCACTAGCCGAGCAGTACTTC. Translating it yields CASSLASGSLAEQYF.

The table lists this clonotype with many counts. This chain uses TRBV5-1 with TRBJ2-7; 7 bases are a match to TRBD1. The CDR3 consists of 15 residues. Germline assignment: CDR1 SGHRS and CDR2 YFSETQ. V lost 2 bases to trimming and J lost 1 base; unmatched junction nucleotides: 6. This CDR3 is CASSLLPGGSYEQYV. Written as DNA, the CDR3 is TGCGCCAGCAGCTTACTGCCAGGGGGATCCTACGAGCAGTACGTC.

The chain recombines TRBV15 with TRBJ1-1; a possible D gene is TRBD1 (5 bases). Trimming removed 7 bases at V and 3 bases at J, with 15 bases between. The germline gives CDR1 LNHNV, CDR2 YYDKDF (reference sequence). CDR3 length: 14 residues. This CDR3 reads CATTALLGDTEAFF. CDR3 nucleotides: TGTGCCACCACCGCCCTGTTGGGGGACACTGAAGCTTTCTTT.